This note documents a single TCR beta chain sequence. Its cognate antigen is unknown. The CDR3 spans 17 residues. V was shortened by 3 bases and J by 6 bases, with 21 bases between the two germline ends. Per the germline V gene, CDR1 is SEHNR and CDR2 is FQNEAQ (reference sequence). The sample belongs to a study of cytomegalovirus exposure and HLA in healthy donors. An approximately 120-subject validation cohort, separate from the approximately 670-subject first cohort, supplied the donors. Measured with immunoSEQ multiplex PCR; TCRdb has only the in-frame clones, and not every one. Of under 200,000 clones listed, under 90% are singletons. Study-level points and caveats: The listing of roughly 160 TCR beta chains classed them as cytomegalovirus-associated. Usually a TCR sequence was rare, but some public TCRs were found in many donors.

The source is a woman between 18 and 29 years old in good health and CMV-seropositive. The chain carries TRBV7-9 and TRBJ2-1, with D tentatively TRBD2 (5 bases). Sequenced: PBMCs. CDR3 nucleotides: TGTGCCAGCAGCTTCCCTTCTCTAGCAAATACGGGCAATGAGCAGTTCTTC. Encoded protein: CASSFPSLANTGNEQFF.